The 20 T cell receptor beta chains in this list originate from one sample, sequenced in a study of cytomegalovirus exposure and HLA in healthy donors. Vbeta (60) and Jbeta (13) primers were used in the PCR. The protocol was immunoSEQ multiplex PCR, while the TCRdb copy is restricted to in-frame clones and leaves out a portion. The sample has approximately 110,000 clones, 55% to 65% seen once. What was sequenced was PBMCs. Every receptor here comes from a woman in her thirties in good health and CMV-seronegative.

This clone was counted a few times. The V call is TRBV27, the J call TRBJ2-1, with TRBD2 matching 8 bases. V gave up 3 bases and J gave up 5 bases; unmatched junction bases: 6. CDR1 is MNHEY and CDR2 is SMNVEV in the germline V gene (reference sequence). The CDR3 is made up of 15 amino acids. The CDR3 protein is CASSFSGRADNEQFF. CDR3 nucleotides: TGTGCCAGCAGTTTTTCCGGGAGGGCCGACAATGAGCAGTTCTTC.

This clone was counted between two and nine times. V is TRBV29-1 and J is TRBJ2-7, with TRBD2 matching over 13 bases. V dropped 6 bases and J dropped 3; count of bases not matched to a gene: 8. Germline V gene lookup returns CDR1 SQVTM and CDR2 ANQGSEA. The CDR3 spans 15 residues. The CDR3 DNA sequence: TGCAGCGTCTGGACTAGCGGGAGTGGGAACTACGAGCAGTACTTC. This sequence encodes CSVWTSGSGNYEQYF.

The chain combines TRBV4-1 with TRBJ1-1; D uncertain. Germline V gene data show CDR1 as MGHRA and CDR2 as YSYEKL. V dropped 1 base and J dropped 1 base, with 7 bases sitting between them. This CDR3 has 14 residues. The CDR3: CASSQVEGNTEAFF. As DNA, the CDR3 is TGCGCCAGCAGCCAAGTGGAGGGGAACACTGAAGCTTTCTTT.

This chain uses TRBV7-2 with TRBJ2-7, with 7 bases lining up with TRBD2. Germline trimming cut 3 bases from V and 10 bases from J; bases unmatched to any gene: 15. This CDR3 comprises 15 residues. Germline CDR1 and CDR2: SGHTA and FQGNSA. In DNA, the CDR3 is TGTGCCAGCAGCTTGCAGCGGGGAGCTCAAGGGGCCCAGTACTTC. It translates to CASSLQRGAQGAQYF.

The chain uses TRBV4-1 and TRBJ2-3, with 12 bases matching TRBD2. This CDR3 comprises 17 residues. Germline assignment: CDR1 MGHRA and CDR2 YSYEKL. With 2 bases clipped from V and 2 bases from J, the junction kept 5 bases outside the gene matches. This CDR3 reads CASSQPGLAGITDTQYF. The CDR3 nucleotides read TGCGCCAGCAGCCAACCTGGACTAGCGGGGATCACAGATACGCAGTATTTT.

CDR3 sequence (DNA): TGCGCCAGCAGCCAAGACGGCAGCGGGACGTGGAATGAGCAGTTCTTC. This codes for CASSQDGSGTWNEQFF. The chain links TRBV4-3 to TRBJ2-1, with TRBD2 matching 7 bases. Germline V CDR1 and CDR2: LGHNA, YSLEER. V shed 0 bases, J shed 7 bases, and the junction held 9 bases outside the gene matches. This CDR3 spans 16 amino acids.

The CDR3 sequence is CASSTEVNYGYTF. In nucleotides, the CDR3 is TGTGCCAGCAGTACAGAAGTTAACTATGGCTACACCTTC. This rearrangement joins TRBV28 to TRBJ1-2; no reliable D call. Germline-derived CDR1 and CDR2 are MDHEN and SYDVKM. V was clipped by 5 bases and J by 1 base, with 8 bases between them. The CDR3 consists of 13 residues.

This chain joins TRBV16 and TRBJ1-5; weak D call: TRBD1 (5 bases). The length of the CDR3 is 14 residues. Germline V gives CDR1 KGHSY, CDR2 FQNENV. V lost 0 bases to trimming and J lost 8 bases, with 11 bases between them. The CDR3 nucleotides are TGTGCCAGCAGCCAATCCGCGGGGCTGGAGCCCCAGCATTTT. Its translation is CASSQSAGLEPQHF.

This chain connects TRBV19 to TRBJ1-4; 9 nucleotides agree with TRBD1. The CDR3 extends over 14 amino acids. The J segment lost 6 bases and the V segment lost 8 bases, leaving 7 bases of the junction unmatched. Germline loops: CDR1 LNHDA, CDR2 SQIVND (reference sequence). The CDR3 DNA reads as TGTGCCAGTCTGAACAGGGGGCTTGATGAAAAACTGTTTTTT. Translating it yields CASLNRGLDEKLFF.

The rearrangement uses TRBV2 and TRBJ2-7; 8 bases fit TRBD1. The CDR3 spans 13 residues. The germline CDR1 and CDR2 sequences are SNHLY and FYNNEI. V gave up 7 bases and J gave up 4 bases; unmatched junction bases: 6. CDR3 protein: CASNEDREYEQYF. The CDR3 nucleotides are TGTGCCAGCAACGAGGACAGGGAGTACGAGCAGTACTTC.

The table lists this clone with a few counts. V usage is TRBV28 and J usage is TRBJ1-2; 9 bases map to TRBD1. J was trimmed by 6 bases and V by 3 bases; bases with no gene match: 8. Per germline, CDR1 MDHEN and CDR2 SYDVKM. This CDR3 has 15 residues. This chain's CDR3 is CASSFNRGQSNGYTF. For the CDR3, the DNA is TGTGCCAGCAGTTTCAACAGGGGGCAATCGAATGGCTACACCTTC.

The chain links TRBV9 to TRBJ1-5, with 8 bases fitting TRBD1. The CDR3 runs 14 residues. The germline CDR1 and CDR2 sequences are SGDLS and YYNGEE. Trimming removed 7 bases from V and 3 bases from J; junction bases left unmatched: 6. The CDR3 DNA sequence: TGTGCCAGCGGACAGGGAGGGCCCAATCAGCCCCAGCATTTT. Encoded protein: CASGQGGPNQPQHF.

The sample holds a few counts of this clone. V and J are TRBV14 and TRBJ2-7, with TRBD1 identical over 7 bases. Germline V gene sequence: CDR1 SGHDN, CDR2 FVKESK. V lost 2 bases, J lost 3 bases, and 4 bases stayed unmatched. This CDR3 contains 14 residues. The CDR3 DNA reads TGTGCCAGCAGCCAAAACAGGGGCTACTACGAGCAGTACTTC. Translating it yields CASSQNRGYYEQYF.

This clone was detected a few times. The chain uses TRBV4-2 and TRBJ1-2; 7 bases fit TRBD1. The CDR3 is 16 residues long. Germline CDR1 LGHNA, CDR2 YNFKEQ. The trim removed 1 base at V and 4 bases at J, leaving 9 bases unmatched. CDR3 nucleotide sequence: TGTGCCAGCAGCCAAGGGGACAGAGGTCGAACCTATGGCTACACCTTC. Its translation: CASSQGDRGRTYGYTF.

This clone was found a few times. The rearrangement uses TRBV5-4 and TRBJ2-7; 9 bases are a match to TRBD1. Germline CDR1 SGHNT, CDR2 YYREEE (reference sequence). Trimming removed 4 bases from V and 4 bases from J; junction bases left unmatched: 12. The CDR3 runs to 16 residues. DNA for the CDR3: TGTGCCAGCAGCAGGGGTGCGGGACAGGGATTTTACGAGCAGTACTTC. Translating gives CASSRGAGQGFYEQYF.

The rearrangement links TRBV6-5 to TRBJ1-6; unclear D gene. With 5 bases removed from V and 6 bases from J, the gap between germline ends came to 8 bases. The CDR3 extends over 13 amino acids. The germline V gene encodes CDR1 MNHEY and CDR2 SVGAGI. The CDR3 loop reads CASSPGVNSPLHF. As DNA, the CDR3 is TGTGCCAGCAGTCCCGGGGTTAATTCACCCCTCCACTTT.

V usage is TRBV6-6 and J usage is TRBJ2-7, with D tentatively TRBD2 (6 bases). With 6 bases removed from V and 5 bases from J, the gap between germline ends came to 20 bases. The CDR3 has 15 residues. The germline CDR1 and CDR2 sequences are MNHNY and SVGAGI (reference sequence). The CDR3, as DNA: TGTGCCAGCAGGAAAACGGCGGGGTATGAAAACGAGCAGTACTTC. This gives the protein CASRKTAGYENEQYF.

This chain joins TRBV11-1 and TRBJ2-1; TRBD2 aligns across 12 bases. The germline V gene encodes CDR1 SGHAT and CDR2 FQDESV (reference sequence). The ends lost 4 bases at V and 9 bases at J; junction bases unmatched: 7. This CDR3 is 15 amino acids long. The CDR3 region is CASSSMTSGSSEQFF. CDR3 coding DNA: TGTGCCAGCAGCTCAATGACTAGCGGGAGTAGTGAGCAGTTCTTC.

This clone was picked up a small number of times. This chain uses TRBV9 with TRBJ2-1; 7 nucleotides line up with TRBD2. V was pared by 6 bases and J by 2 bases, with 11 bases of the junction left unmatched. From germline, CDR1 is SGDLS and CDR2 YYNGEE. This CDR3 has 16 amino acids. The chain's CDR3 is CASKRWGGSAYNEQFF. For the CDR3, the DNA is TGTGCCAGCAAGCGTTGGGGCGGGAGCGCCTACAATGAGCAGTTCTTC.

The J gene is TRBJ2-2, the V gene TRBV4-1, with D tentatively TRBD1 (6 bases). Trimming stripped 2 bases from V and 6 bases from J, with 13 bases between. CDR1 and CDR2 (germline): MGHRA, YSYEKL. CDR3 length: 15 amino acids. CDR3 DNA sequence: TGCGCCAGCAGCCAATCACCCACAGGGCCCGGGGAGCTGTTTTTT. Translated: CASSQSPTGPGELFF.